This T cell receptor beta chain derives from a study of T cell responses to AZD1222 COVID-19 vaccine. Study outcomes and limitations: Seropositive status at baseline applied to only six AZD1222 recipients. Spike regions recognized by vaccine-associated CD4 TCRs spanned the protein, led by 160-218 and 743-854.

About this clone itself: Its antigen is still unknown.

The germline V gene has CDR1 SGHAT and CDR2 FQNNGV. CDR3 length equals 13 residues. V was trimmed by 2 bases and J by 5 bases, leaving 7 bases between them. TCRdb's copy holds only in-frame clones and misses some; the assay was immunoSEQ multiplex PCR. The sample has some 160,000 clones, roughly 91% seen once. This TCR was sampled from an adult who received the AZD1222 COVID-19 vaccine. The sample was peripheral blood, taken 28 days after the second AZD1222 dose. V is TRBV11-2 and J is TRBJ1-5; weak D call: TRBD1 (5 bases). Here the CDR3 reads CASSLNRHQPQHF. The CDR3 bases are TGTGCCAGCAGCTTAAACAGGCATCAGCCCCAGCATTTT. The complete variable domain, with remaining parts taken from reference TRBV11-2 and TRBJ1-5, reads EAGVAQSPRYKIIEKRQSVAFWCNPISGHATLYWYQQILGQGPKLLIQFQNNGVVDDSQLPKDRFSAERLKGVDSTLKIQPAKLEDSAVYLCASSLNRHQPQHFGDGTRLSIL.